This T cell receptor (beta chain) was captured by sequencing in a study of T-cell memory formation after mild COVID-19. This clonotype has just a few counts. Its antigen remains unidentified. General study points: There was no confirmation that second-wave clones peaking on day 37 were SARS-CoV-2 specific. Certain responding clones were present in pre-infection memory, suggesting participation of cross-reactive memory. Later expanders leaned CD4+, whereas day 15 to 85 contracting clones were balanced CD4/CD8.

TCR alpha and TCR beta cDNA libraries carrying sample barcodes and UMIs were produced by 5'RACE using constant-segment primers. TCRdb ran MiXCR on the 5' RACE reads and lists one entry per CDR3 protein. The sample has roughly 560,000 distinct CDR3 sequences, about 20% seen once. The sequencing input was PBMCs or a T cell subset sorted from them (not recorded which). This TCR derives from an adult woman who had mild COVID-19 (a few samples of this study predate the infection). Cell type and time point are not known.

The CDR3 bases are TGTGCCAGCAGTCACACCGGCGGGGAGCTGTTTTTT. It encodes CASSHTGGELFF. The rearrangement uses TRBV7-6 and TRBJ2-2; the D is unclear. This CDR3 contains 12 residues. Deletions cut 6 bases from V and 7 bases from J, with 9 bases between. The V gene's germline CDR1 is SGHVS and CDR2 FNYEAQ.